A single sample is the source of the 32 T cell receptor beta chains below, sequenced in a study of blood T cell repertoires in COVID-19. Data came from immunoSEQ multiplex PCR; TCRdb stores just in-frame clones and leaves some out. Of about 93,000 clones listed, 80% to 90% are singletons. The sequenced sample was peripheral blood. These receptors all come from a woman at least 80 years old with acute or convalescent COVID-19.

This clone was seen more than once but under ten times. This chain's CDR3 is CASSASFAQPQHF. The DNA for the CDR3 is TGTGCCAGCAGCGCGTCCTTTGCCCAGCCCCAGCATTTT. This chain connects TRBV3-1 (or the pseudogene TRBV3-2) to TRBJ1-5, with D unresolved. The length of the CDR3 is 13 residues. V was cut by 5 bases and J by 7 bases, with 12 bases left in between. Germline values: CDR1 LGHDT, CDR2 YNNKEL (reference sequence).

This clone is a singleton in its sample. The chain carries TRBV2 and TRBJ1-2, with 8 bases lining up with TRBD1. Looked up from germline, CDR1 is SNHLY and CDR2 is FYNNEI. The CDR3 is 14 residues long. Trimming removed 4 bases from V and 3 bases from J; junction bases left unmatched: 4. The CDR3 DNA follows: TGTGCCAGCAGTGGTGCAGGGGGCTACTATGGCTACACCTTC. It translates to CASSGAGGYYGYTF.

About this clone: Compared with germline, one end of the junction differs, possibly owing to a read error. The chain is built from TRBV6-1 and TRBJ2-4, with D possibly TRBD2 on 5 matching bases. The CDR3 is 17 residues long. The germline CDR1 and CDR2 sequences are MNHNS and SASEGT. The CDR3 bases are TGTGCCAGCAGTGAAGTCCGGCTAGCTCTAGCCAAAAACATTCAGTACTTT. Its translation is CASSEVRLALAKNIQYF.

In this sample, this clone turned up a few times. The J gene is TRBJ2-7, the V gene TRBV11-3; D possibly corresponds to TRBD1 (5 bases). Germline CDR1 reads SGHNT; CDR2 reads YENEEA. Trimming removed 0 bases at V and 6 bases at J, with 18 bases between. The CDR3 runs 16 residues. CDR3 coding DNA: TGTGCCAGCAGCTTAGATCCATGGCAGGGATTGGGCGAGCAGTACTTC. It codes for CASSLDPWQGLGEQYF. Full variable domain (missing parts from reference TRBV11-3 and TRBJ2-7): EAGVVQSPRYKIIEKKQPVAFWCNPISGHNTLYWYLQNLGQGPELLIRYENEEAVDDSQLPKDRFSAERLKGVDSTLKIQPAELGDSAVYLCASSLDPWQGLGEQYFGPGTRLTVT.

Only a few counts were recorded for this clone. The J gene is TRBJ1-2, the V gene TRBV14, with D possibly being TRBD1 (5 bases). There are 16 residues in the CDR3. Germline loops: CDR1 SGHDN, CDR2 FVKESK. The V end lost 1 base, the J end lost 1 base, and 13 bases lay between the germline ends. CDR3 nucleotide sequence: TGTGCCAGCAGCCAAGGGGGCTTGGGTTATAACTATGGCTACACCTTC. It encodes CASSQGGLGYNYGYTF. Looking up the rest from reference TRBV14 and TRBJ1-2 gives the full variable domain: EAGVTQFPSHSVIEKGQTVTLRCDPISGHDNLYWYRRVMGKEIKFLLHFVKESKQDESGMPNNRFLAERTGGTYSTLKVQPAELEDSGVYFCASSQGGLGYNYGYTFGSGTRLTVV.

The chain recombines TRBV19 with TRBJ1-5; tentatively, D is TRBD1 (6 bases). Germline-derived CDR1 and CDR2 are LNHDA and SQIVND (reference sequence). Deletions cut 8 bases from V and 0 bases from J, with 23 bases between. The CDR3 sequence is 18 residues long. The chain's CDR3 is CASRNFRGGSTSNQPQHF. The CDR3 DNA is TGTGCCAGTCGGAACTTTAGGGGGGGGTCAACTAGCAATCAGCCCCAGCATTTT.

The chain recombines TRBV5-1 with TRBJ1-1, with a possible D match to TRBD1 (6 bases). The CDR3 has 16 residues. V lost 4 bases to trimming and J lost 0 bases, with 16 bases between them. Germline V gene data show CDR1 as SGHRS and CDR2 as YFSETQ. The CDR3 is CASSIPLDSLNTEAFF. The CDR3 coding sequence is TGCGCCAGCAGCATTCCACTGGACAGCTTGAACACTGAAGCTTTCTTT.

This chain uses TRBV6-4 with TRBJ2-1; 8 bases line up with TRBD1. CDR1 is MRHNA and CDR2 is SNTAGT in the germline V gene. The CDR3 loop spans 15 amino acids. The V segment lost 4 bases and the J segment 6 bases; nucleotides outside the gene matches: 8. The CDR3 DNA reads TGTGCCAGCAGTGCGGGACAGGTATCCAGCAATGAGCAGTTCTTC. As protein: CASSAGQVSSNEQFF.

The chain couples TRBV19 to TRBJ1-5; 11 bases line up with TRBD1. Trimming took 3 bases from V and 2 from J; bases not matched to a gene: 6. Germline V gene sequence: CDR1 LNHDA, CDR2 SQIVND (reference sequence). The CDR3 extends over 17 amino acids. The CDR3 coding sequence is TGTGCCAGTAGTATTACCAGGACAGGGGGCGGCAATCAGCCCCAGCATTTT. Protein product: CASSITRTGGGNQPQHF.

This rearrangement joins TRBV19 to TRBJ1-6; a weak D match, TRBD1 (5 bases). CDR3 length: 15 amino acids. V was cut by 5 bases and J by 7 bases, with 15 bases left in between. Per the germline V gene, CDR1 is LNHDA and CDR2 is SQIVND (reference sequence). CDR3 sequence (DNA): TGTGCCAGTAGTGCGGAACACAGGAGCAATTCACCCCTCCACTTT. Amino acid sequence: CASSAEHRSNSPLHF.

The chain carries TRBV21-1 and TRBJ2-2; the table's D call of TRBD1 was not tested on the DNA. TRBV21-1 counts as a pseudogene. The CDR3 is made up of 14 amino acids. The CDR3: CASSGTENDGELFF. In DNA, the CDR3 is TGTGCCAGCAGCGGGACAGAGAATGACGGGGAGCTGTTTTTT.

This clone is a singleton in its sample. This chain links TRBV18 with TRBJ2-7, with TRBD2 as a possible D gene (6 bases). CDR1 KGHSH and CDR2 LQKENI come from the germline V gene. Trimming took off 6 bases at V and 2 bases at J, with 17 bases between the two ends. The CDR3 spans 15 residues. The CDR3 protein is CASSPGRGVTYEQYF. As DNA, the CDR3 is TGTGCCAGCTCCCCCGGCCGCGGGGTAACCTACGAGCAGTACTTC.

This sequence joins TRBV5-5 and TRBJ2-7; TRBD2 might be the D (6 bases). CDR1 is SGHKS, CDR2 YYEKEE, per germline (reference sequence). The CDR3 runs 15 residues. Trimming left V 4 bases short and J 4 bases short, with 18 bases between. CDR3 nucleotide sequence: TGTGCCAGCAGCGCTGCCTGGGGGGAACGGTACGAGCAGTACTTC. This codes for CASSAAWGERYEQYF.

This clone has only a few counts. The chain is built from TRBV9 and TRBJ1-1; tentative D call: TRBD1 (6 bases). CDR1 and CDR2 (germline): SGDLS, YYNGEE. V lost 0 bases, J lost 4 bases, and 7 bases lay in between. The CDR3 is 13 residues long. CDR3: CASSVEGGTEAFF. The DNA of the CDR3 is TGTGCCAGCAGCGTAGAAGGGGGCACTGAAGCTTTCTTT.

Here the CDR3 reads CASSWAGKGGELFF. The CDR3 nucleotides read TGTGCCAGCAGTTGGGCAGGGAAGGGCGGGGAGCTGTTTTTT. The chain is built from TRBV28 and TRBJ2-2, with D possibly matching TRBD1 (5 bases). CDR3 length equals 14 residues. Deletions cut 4 bases from V and 7 bases from J, with 13 bases between. Germline V gene data show CDR1 as MDHEN and CDR2 as SYDVKM.

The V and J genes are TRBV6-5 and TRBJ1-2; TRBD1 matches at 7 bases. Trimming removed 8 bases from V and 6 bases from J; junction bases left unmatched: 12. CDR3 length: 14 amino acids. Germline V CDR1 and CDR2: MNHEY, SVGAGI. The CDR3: CASFYRGKNDGYTF. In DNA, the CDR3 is TGTGCCAGCTTTTACAGGGGCAAGAATGATGGCTACACCTTC.

CDR3 sequence reads: CASSYLTGGDGYTF. The CDR3 nucleotides read TGTGCCAGCAGTTACTTGACAGGGGGCGACGGCTACACCTTC. The chain is built from TRBV6-6 and TRBJ1-2; 10 bases match TRBD1. Unmatched junction bases numbered 4, after V lost 1 base and J lost 8 bases. The CDR3 sequence is 14 residues long. CDR1 MNHNY and CDR2 SVGAGI come from the germline V gene (reference sequence).

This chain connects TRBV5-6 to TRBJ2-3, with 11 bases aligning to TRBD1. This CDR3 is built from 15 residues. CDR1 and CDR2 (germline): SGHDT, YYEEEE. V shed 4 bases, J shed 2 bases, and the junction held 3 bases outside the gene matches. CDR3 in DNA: TGTGCCAGCAGCAGGACAGGGGGCCCCACAGATACGCAGTATTTT. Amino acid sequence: CASSRTGGPTDTQYF. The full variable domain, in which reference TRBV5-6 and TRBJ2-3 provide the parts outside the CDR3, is DAGVTQSPTHLIKTRGQQVTLRCSPKSGHDTVSWYQQALGQGPQFIFQYYEEEERQRGNFPDRFSGHQFPNYSSELNVNALLLGDSALYLCASSRTGGPTDTQYFGPGTRLTVL.

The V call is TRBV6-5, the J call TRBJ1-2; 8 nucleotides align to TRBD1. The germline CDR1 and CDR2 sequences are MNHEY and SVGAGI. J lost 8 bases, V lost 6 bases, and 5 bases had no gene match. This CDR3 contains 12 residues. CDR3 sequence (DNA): TGTGCCAGCAGGACAGGGGCCCACGGCTACACCTTC. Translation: CASRTGAHGYTF.

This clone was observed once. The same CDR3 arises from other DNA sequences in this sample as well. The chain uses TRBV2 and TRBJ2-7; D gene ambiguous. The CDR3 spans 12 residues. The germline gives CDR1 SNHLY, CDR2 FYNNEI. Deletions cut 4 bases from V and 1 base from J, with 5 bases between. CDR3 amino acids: CASSVSSYEQYF. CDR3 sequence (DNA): TGTGCCAGCAGTGTATCTTCCTACGAGCAGTACTTC. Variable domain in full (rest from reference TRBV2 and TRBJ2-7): EPEVTQTPSHQVTQMGQEVILRCVPISNHLYFYWYRQILGQKVEFLVSFYNNEISEKSEIFDDQFSVERPDGSNFTLKIRSTKLEDSAMYFCASSVSSYEQYFGPGTRLTVT.

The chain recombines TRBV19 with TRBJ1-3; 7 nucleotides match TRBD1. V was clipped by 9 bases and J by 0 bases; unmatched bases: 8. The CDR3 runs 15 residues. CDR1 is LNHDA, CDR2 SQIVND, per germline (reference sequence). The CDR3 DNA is TGTGCCAGCACCCCGACAGGGAACTCTGGAAACACCATATATTTT. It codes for CASTPTGNSGNTIYF. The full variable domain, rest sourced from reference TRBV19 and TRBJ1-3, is DGGITQSPKYLFRKEGQNVTLSCEQNLNHDAMYWYRQDPGQGLRLIYYSQIVNDFQKGDIAEGYSVSREKKESFPLTVTSAQKNPTAFYLCASTPTGNSGNTIYFGEGSWLTVV.

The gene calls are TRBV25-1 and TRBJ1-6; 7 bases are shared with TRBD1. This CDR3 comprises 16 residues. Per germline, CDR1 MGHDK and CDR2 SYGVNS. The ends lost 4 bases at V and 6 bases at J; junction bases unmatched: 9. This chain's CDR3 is CASSVGLRGPNSPLHF. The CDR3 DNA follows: TGTGCCAGCAGTGTCGGACTTAGGGGGCCTAATTCACCCCTCCACTTT.

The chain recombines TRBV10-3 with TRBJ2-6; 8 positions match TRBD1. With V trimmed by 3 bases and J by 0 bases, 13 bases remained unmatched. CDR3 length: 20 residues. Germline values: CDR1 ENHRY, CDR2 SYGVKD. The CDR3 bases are TGTGCCATCAGTGAATCACTATGGACAGGGAGACGCTCTGGGGCCAACGTCCTGACTTTC. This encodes CAISESLWTGRRSGANVLTF.

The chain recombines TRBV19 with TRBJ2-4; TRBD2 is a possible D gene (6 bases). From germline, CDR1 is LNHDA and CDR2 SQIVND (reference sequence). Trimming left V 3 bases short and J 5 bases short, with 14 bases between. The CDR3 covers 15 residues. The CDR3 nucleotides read TGTGCCAGTAGTATCGTCCCCTGGGGGGAAAACATTCAGTACTTC. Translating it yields CASSIVPWGENIQYF.

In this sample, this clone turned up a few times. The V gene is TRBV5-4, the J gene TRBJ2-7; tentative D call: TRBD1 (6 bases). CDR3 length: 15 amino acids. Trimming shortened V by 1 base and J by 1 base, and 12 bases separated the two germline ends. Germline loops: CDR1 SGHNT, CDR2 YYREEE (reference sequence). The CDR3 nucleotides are TGTGCCAGCAGCTTGTCTATTGGGACATCCTACGAGCAGTACTTC. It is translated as CASSLSIGTSYEQYF.

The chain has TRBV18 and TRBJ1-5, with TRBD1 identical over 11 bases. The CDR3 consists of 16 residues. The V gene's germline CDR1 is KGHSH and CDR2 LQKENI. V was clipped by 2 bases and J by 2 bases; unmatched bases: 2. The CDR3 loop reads CASSPGTGGGNQPQHF. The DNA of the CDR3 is TGTGCCAGCTCACCAGGGACAGGGGGAGGCAATCAGCCCCAGCATTTT.

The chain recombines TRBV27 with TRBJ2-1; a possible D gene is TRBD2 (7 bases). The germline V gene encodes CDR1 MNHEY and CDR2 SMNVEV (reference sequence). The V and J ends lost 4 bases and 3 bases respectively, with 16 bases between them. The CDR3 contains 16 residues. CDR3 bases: TGTGCCAGCAGTTCGGAGGGGGGGGCATTCTACAATGAGCAGTTCTTC. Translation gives CASSSEGGAFYNEQFF.

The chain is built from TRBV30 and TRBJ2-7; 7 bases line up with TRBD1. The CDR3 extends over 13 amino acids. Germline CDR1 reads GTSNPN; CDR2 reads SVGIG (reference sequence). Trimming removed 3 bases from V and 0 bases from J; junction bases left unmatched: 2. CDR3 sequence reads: CAWSRQGSYEQYF. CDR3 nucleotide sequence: TGTGCCTGGAGCAGACAGGGCTCCTACGAGCAGTACTTC. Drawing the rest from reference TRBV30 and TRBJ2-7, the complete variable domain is SQTIHQWPATLVQPVGSPLSLECTVEGTSNPNLYWYRQAAGRGLQLLFYSVGIGQISSEVPQNLSASRPQDRQFILSSKKLLLSDSGFYLCAWSRQGSYEQYFGPGTRLTVT.

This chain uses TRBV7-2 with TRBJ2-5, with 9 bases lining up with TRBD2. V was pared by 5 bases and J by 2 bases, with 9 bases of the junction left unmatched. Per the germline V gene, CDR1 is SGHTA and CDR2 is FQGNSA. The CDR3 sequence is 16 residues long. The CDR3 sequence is CASSPGGGAGQETQYF. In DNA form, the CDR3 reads TGTGCCAGCAGCCCCGGCGGGGGGGCGGGGCAAGAGACCCAGTACTTC. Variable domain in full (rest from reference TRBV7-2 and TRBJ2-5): GAGVSQSPSNKVTEKGKDVELRCDPISGHTALYWYRQSLGQGLEFLIYFQGNSAPDKSGLPSDRFSAERTGGSVSTLTIQRTQQEDSAVYLCASSPGGGAGQETQYFGPGTRLLVL.

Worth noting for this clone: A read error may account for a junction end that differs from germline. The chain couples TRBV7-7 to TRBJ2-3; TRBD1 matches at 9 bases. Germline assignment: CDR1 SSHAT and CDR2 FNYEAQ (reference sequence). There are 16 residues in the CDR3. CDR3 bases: TGTGCTAGCAGCTTGGGGACAGGGATAGACGCAGATACGCAGTATTTT. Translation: CASSLGTGIDADTQYF.

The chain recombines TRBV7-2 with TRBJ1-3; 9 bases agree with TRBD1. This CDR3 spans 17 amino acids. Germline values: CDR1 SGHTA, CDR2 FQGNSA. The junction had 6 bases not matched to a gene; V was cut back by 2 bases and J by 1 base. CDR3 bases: TGTGCCAGCAGCTTACGTGGGACAGGGACGTCTGGAAACACCATATATTTT. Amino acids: CASSLRGTGTSGNTIYF. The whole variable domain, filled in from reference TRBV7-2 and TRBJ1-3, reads GAGVSQSPSNKVTEKGKDVELRCDPISGHTALYWYRQSLGQGLEFLIYFQGNSAPDKSGLPSDRFSAERTGGSVSTLTIQRTQQEDSAVYLCASSLRGTGTSGNTIYFGEGSWLTVV.

CDR3 sequence reads: CASSLYRGKDGYTF. CDR3 nucleotides: TGTGCCAGCAGCCTCTACAGGGGGAAGGATGGCTACACCTTC. The chain recombines TRBV3-1 (or the pseudogene TRBV3-2) with TRBJ1-2; 8 bases map to TRBD1. After removal of 4 bases from V and 6 bases from J, the junction contained 7 bases not matched to a gene. Germline V CDR1 and CDR2: LGHDT, YNNKEL (reference sequence). The CDR3 has 14 residues.